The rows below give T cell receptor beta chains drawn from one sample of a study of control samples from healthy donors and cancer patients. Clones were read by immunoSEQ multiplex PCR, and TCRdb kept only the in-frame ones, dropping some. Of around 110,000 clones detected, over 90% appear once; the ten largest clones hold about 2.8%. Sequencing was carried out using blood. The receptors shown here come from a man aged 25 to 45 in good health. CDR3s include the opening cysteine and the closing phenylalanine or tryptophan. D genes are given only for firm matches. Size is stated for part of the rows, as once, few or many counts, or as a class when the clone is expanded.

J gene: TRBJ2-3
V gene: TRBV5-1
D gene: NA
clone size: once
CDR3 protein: CASSLVGTDTQYF
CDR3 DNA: TGCGCCAGCAGCTTGGTTGGTACAGATACGCAGTATTTT

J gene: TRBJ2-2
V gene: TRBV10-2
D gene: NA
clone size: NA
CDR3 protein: CASSPQGRSAGELFF
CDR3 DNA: TGCGCCAGCAGCCCCCAGGGGAGATCGGCCGGGGAGCTGTTTTTT

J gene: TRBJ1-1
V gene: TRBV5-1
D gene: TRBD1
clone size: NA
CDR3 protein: CASSLRTGRGNTEAFF
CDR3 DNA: TGCGCCAGCAGCTTACGGACAGGGAGAGGGAACACTGAAGCTTTCTTT

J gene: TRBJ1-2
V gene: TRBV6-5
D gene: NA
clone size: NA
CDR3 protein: CASSSLVIRTEYGYTF
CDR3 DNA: TGTGCCAGCAGTTCCTTGGTGATCAGGACCGAGTATGGCTACACCTTC

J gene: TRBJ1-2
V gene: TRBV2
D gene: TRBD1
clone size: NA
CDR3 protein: CASKEGQGLGEYGYTF
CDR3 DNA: TGTGCCAGCAAGGAGGGACAGGGTCTAGGGGAGTATGGCTACACCTTC

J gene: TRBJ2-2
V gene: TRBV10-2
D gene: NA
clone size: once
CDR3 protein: CARRRQTNTGELFF
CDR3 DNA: TGCGCCAGAAGGCGACAGACGAACACCGGGGAGCTGTTTTTT

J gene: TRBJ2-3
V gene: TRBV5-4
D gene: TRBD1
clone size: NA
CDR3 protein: CASSLVRQGVTDTQYF
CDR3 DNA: TGTGCCAGCAGCTTGGTTCGACAGGGAGTAACAGATACGCAGTATTTT

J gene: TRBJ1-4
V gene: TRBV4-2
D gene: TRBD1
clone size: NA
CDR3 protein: CASSPRMGQYNEKLFF
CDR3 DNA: TGTGCCAGCAGCCCGCGCATGGGACAGTATAATGAAAAACTGTTTTTT

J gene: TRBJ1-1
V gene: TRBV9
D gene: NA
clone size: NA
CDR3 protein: CASSVDRNTEAFF
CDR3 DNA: TGTGCCAGCAGCGTAGATCGGAACACTGAAGCTTTCTTT

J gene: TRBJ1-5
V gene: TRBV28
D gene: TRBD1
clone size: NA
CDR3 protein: CASSRQGGGRVQHF
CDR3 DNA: TGTGCCAGCAGTCGACAGGGGGGAGGGAGGGTCCAGCATTTT

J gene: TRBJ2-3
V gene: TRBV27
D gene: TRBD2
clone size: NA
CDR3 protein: CASSSLRGAGGSDTQYF
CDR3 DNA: TGTGCCAGCAGTTCCCTTAGGGGAGCGGGGGGCTCAGATACGCAGTATTTT

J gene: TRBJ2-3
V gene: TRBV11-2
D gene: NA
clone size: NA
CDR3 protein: CASSGWAADTQYF
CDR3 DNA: TGTGCCAGCAGCGGGTGGGCCGCAGATACGCAGTATTTT

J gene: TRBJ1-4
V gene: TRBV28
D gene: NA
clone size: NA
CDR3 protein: CASGEVGNEKLFF
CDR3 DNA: TGTGCGTCGGGGGAGGTGGGGAATGAAAAACTGTTTTTT

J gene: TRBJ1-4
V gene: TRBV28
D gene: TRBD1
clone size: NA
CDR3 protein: CASSSTDRGREKLFF
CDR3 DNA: TGTGCCAGCAGTTCCACGGACAGGGGGCGTGAAAAACTGTTTTTT

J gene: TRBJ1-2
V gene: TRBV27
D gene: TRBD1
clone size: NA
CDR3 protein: CASSPTGVGYTF
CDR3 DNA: TGTGCCAGCAGTCCTACAGGGGTTGGCTACACCTTC

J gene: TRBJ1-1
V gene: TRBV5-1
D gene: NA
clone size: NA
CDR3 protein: CASNTGLGEAFF
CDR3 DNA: TGCGCCAGCAATACAGGGTTGGGTGAAGCTTTCTTT

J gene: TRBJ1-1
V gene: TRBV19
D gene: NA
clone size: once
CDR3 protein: CASSRRVNTEAFF
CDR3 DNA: TGTGCCAGTAGTAGACGGGTGAACACTGAAGCTTTCTTT

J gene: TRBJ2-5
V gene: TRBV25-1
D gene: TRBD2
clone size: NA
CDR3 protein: CASNPGRTSAEETQYF
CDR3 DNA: TGTGCCAGCAACCCTGGGAGGACTAGCGCGGAAGAGACCCAGTACTTC

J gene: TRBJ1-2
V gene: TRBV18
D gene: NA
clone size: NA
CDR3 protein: CASSPPPGGIDGYTF
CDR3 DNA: TGTGCCAGCTCACCACCCCCCGGAGGGATCGACGGCTACACCTTC

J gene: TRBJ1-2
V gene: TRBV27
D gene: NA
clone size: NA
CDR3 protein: CASSRRRDGPDGYTF
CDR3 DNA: TGTGCCAGCAGCCGCCGCAGGGATGGGCCCGATGGCTACACCTTC

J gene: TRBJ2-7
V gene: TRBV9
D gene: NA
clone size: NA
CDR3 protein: CASSVATKSEQYF
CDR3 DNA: TGTGCCAGCAGCGTAGCGACCAAGTCGGAGCAGTACTTC

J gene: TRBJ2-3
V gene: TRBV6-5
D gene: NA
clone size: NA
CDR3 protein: CASSYSTRGDTQYF
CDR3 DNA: TGTGCCAGCAGTTACTCGACTCGTGGAGATACGCAGTATTTT

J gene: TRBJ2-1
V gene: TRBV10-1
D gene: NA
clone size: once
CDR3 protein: CASSESRWGAPYEQFF
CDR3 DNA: TGCGCCAGCAGTGAGTCGCGTTGGGGGGCGCCCTATGAGCAGTTCTTC

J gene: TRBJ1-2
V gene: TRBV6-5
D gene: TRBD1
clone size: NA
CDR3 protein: CASRAGGYGYTF
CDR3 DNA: TGTGCCAGCAGGGCAGGGGGCTATGGCTACACCTTC

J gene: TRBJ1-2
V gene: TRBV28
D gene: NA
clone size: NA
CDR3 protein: CASRPRRAQGYGYTF
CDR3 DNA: TGTGCCAGCAGACCGAGGAGGGCGCAAGGCTATGGCTACACCTTC

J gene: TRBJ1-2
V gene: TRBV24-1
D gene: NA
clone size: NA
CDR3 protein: CATSDLTANYGYTF
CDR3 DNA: TGTGCCACCAGTGATTTGACAGCTAACTATGGCTACACCTTC

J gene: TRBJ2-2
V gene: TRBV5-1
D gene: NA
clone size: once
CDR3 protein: CASSPEAQATGELFF
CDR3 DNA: TGCGCCAGCAGCCCGGAGGCGCAGGCGACCGGGGAGCTGTTTTTT

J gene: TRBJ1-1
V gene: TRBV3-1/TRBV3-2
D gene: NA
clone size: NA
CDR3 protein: CASSQDRAEAFF
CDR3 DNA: TGTGCCAGCAGCCAAGACCGAGCAGAAGCTTTCTTT

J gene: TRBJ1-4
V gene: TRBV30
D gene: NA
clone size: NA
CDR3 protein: CAWSRGAAEKLFF
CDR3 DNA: TGTGCCTGGAGTAGAGGGGCAGCTGAAAAACTGTTTTTT

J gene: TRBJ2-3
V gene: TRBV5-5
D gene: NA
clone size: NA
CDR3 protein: CASSLAGLTDTQYF
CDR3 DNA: TGTGCCAGCAGCTTGGCGGGACTCACAGATACGCAGTATTTT

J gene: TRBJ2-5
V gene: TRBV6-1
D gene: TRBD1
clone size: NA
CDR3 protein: CASSEVPGTGGRETQYF
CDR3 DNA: TGTGCCAGCAGTGAAGTTCCCGGGACAGGGGGCAGGGAGACCCAGTACTTC

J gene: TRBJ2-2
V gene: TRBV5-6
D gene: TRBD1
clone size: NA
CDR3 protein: CASSWDRGNRELFF
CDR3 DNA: TGTGCCAGCAGTTGGGACAGGGGAAACCGGGAGCTGTTTTTT

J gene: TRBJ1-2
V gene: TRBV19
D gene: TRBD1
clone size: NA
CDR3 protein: CASSTRMDRGDDGYTF
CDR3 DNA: TGTGCCAGTAGTACTCGGATGGACAGGGGTGACGATGGCTACACCTTC

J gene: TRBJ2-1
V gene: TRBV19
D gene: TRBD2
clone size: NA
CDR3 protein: CASSIGSGGRIGQFF
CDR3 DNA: TGTGCCAGTAGTATAGGTAGCGGGGGCAGGATAGGGCAGTTCTTC

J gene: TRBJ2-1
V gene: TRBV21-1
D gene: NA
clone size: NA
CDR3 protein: CASSSQGNFNEQFF
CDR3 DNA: TGTGCCAGCAGCAGCCAGGGTAATTTCAATGAGCAGTTCTTC

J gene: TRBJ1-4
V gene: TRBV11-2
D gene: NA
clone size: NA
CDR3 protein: CASSPPPEDPNEKLFF
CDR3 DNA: TGTGCCAGCAGCCCCCCCCCGGAAGACCCTAATGAAAAACTGTTTTTT

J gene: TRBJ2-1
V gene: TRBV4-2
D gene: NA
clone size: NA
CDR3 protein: CASSLQTWGSYNEQFF
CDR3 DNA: TGTGCCAGCAGCCTGCAGACGTGGGGCTCCTACAATGAGCAGTTCTTC

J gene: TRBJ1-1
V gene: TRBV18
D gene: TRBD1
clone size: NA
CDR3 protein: CASSPRTGSQGTEAFF
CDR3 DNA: TGTGCCAGCTCACCACGGACAGGGTCCCAGGGGACTGAAGCTTTCTTT

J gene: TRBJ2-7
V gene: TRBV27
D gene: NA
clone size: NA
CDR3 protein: CASSLNRAYEQYF
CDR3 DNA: TGTGCCAGCAGTTTAAACAGGGCATACGAGCAGTACTTC

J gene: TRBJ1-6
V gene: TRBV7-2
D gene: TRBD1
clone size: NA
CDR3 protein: CASSYRDRAINSPLHF
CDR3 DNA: TGTGCCAGCAGCTACCGGGACAGGGCGATTAATTCACCCCTCCACTTT

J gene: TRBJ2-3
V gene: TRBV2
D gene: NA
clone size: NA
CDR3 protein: CASSQSYSTDTQYF
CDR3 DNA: TGTGCCAGCAGTCAATCTTATAGCACAGATACGCAGTATTTT

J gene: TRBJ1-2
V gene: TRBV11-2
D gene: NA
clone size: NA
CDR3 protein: CASSSPGGHYGYTF
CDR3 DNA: TGTGCCAGCAGCTCACCGGGGGGCCACTATGGCTACACCTTC

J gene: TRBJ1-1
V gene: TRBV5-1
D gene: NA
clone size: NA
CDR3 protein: CASSVSWGSEAFF
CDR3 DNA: TGCGCCAGCAGCGTTTCTTGGGGTTCTGAAGCTTTCTTT

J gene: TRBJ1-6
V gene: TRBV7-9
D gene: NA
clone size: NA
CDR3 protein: CASSSPPSPLHF
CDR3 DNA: TGTGCCAGCAGCTCCCCCCCCTCACCCCTCCACTTT

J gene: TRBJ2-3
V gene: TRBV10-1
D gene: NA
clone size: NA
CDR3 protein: CASSGNHGQITDTQYF
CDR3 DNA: TGCGCCAGCAGTGGGAACCATGGACAGATTACAGATACGCAGTATTTT

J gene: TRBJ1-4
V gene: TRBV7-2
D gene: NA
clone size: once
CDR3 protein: CASSSPVFGGQEKLFF
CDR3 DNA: TGTGCCAGCAGCTCCCCCGTATTTGGGGGTCAAGAAAAACTGTTTTTT

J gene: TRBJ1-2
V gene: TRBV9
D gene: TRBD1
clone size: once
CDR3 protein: CASRVEGADYGYTF
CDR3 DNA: TGTGCCAGCAGAGTCGAGGGGGCCGACTATGGCTACACCTTC

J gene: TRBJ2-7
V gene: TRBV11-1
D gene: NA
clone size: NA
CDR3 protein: CASSPGWGDGSYEQYF
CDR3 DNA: TGTGCCAGCAGCCCCGGTTGGGGCGATGGGTCCTACGAGCAGTACTTC

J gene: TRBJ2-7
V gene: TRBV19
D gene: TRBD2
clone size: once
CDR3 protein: CASSLAAGGRYEQYF
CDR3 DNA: TGTGCCAGTAGTCTGGCAGCGGGGGGCCGCTACGAGCAGTACTTC

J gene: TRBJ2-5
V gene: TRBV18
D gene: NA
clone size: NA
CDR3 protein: CASSPWLRHNMTQETQYF
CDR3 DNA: TGTGCCAGCTCACCATGGTTACGACATAATATGACCCAAGAGACCCAGTACTTC

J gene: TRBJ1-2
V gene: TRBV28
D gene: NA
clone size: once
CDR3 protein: CASSLTPGANYGYTF
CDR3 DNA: TGTGCCAGCAGTCTAACCCCAGGAGCTAACTATGGCTACACCTTC

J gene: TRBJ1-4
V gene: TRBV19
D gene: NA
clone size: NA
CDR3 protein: CATTRYGEKLFF
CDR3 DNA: TGTGCCACCACTCGATACGGGGAAAAACTGTTTTTT

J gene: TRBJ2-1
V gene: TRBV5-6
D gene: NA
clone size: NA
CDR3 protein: CASSLRWASYNEQFF
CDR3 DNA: TGTGCCAGCAGCTTGCGCTGGGCTTCCTACAATGAGCAGTTCTTC

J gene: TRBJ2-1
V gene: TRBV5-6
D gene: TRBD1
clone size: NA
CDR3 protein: CASSQSDRPHNEQFF
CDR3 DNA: TGTGCCAGCAGCCAGTCGGACAGGCCGCACAATGAGCAGTTCTTC